The 30 T cell receptor beta chains given below trace back to one sample, sequenced in a study of blood T cells in healthy people across ages. A second PCR, run for about 7 to 11 cycles, used a sample-barcoded 5' primer plus a J-beta primer mix. TCRdb independently ran MiXCR on the 5' RACE reads; one entry per CDR3 protein. Of more than 1.4 million distinct CDR3 sequences in the sample, 35% to 45% were seen once. Sequencing used blood. The origin of the receptors is a woman in her late teens or twenties in good health.

V usage is TRBV28 and J usage is TRBJ2-7, with 10 bases that match TRBD1. Unmatched junction bases numbered 13, after V lost 5 bases and J lost 0 bases. Germline V gene lookup returns CDR1 MDHEN and CDR2 SYDVKM. CDR3 length: 18 amino acids. This chain's CDR3 is CASSPGPGTGVSSYEQYF. CDR3 nucleotide sequence: TGTGCCAGCAGTCCGGGGCCGGGGACAGGGGTAAGCTCCTACGAGCAGTACTTC.

To note about this clonotype: At one end, the junction sequence differs from germline, possibly due to a read error. The V call is TRBV6-6, the J call TRBJ1-1; D gene ambiguous. CDR3 length equals 14 residues. Germline CDR1 reads MNHNY; CDR2 reads SVGAGI (reference sequence). The CDR3 nucleotides read TGTACCAGCACCCGCGTCCAGGAGGGCACTGAAGCTTTCTTT. It is translated as CTSTRVQEGTEAFF.

This clonotype came up many times. The rearrangement uses TRBV29-1 and TRBJ2-7, with a possible D match to TRBD2 (6 bases). The V end was cut by 4 bases, the J end by 3 bases, with 13 bases between. The CDR3 spans 13 residues. CDR1 and CDR2 from the germline V gene are SQVTM and ANQGSEA. DNA for the CDR3: TGCAGCGTTGGACGATTGGGAGGCTACGAGCAGTACTTC. It codes for CSVGRLGGYEQYF.

This chain uses TRBV28 with TRBJ1-4; D perhaps matches TRBD1 (5 bases). With 2 bases removed from V and 8 bases from J, the gap between germline ends came to 12 bases. This CDR3 region has 14 residues. Germline CDR1 reads MDHEN; CDR2 reads SYDVKM. The CDR3 DNA is TGTGCCAGCAGTTTACCAGGGTCGAACGAAAAACTGTTTTTT. Its translation is CASSLPGSNEKLFF.

This clonotype was observed many times. V and J are TRBV6-5 and TRBJ2-7; D gene uncertain. The germline V gene has CDR1 MNHEY and CDR2 SVGAGI. The CDR3 runs 13 residues. Trimming took 4 bases from V and 0 from J, leaving 7 bases between them. The CDR3 nucleotides are TGTGCCAGCAGTTGGGCTAGCTCCTACGAGCAGTACTTC. Its translation: CASSWASSYEQYF.

The chain combines TRBV27 with TRBJ2-5; 12 nucleotides line up with TRBD1. The CDR3 contains 17 residues. Germline lookup yields CDR1 MNHEY and CDR2 SMNVEV (reference sequence). V gave up 6 bases and J gave up 2 bases; unmatched junction bases: 10. The DNA for the CDR3 is TGTGCCAGCAGCCCCGGGACAGGGGGCCCAGGTCAAGAGACCCAGTACTTC. Protein: CASSPGTGGPGQETQYF.

This clonotype showed up just a few times. This chain joins TRBV6-5 and TRBJ1-4, with 9 bases identical to TRBD1. The V gene end was trimmed by 4 bases and the J gene end by 10 bases; junction bases not matched to a gene: 16. CDR3 length equals 17 residues. Germline-derived CDR1 and CDR2 are MNHEY and SVGAGI. CDR3 DNA sequence: TGTGCCAGCAGTTCGCGTCCGGAGGGGACAGGGTCTAGAAAACTGTTTTTT. The encoded protein is CASSSRPEGTGSRKLFF.

V and J are TRBV18 and TRBJ2-1; tentative D call: TRBD2 (5 bases). Germline V gene sequence: CDR1 KGHSH, CDR2 LQKENI. The CDR3 consists of 16 residues. V was shortened by 6 bases and J by 9 bases, with 24 bases between the two germline ends. The CDR3 region has the DNA TGTGCCAGCTCTCCCTCGCGAGCGGTCGAACCCAGTGAGCAGTTCTTC. Translating gives CASSPSRAVEPSEQFF.

V is TRBV20-1 and J is TRBJ2-5, with D possibly matching TRBD2 (5 bases). The end of the DNA fits TRBJ2-1 better, so the J call may be wrong. Germline V lookup: CDR1 DFQATT, CDR2 SNEGSKA (reference sequence). The CDR3 covers 15 residues. The CDR3 DNA sequence: TGCAGTGCTAGAGATTACCAGGACGGAGGAGAGACCCAGTTCTTC. Amino acid sequence: CSARDYQDGGETQFF.

The table lists this clonotype with a count of one. The rearrangement uses TRBV13 and TRBJ2-7, with D tentatively TRBD2 (6 bases). V lost 2 bases to trimming and J lost 2 bases, with 10 bases between them. The CDR3 runs to 14 residues. Germline V gene sequence: CDR1 PRHDT, CDR2 FYEKMQ (reference sequence). CDR3 in amino acids: CASSLMGGAYEQYF. The CDR3 DNA reads as TGTGCCAGCAGCTTAATGGGGGGAGCCTACGAGCAGTACTTC.

This chain connects TRBV11-2 to TRBJ2-5; D may be TRBD1 (6 bases). The DNA end lines up better with TRBJ2-1; the J call may be wrong. The CDR3 sequence is 16 residues long. Germline CDR1 and CDR2: SGHAT and FQNNGV. The CDR3 here is CASSLEGGTLKETQFF. The CDR3 nucleotides are TGTGCCAGCAGCTTAGAAGGGGGAACGCTGAAAGAGACCCAGTTCTTC.

This sequence joins TRBV7-9 and TRBJ2-7; D possibly corresponds to TRBD2 (5 bases). The CDR3 totals 15 residues. Germline CDR1 is SEHNR and CDR2 is FQNEAQ (reference sequence). V was cut by 5 bases and J by 4 bases, with 18 bases left in between. The CDR3 DNA is TGTGCCAGCAGCCAACTCGGGCTAGCAGAGTACGAGCAGTACTTC. It encodes CASSQLGLAEYEQYF.

This clonotype has just a few counts. This sequence joins TRBV27 and TRBJ2-3; D gene uncertain. The CDR3 covers 12 residues. Looked up from germline, CDR1 is MNHEY and CDR2 is SMNVEV (reference sequence). The ends were cut back, 8 bases at V and 6 bases at J, with 12 bases in the middle. DNA of the CDR3: TGTGCCAGCCCTTCCCCCCCGGATACGCAGTATTTT. It translates to CASPSPPDTQYF.

This clonotype was counted a few times. The rearrangement joins TRBV20-1 to TRBJ2-5; perhaps TRBD1 as D (6 bases). The germline gives CDR1 DFQATT, CDR2 SNEGSKA (reference sequence). V was clipped by 6 bases and J by 3 bases, with 20 bases between them. This CDR3 has 15 amino acids. The CDR3 coding sequence is TGCAGTGCCGAGATCTCAGGGGAGAAAAAAGAGACCCAGTACTTC. It yields the protein CSAEISGEKKETQYF.

CDR3 coding DNA: TGTGCCACCAGCACCCGGGGGGGGACCTACAATGAGCAGTTCTTC. Protein sequence: CATSTRGGTYNEQFF. The J gene is TRBJ2-1, the V gene TRBV15; 8 bases line up with TRBD2. Germline V gene sequence: CDR1 LNHNV, CDR2 YYDKDF (reference sequence). V lost 4 bases, J lost 2 bases, and 4 bases stayed unmatched. This CDR3 is 15 amino acids long. The whole variable domain, filled in from reference TRBV15 and TRBJ2-1, reads DAMVIQNPRYQVTQFGKPVTLSCSQTLNHNVMYWYQQKSSQAPKLLFHYYDKDFNNEADTPDNFQSRRPNTSFCFLDIRSPGLGDTAMYLCATSTRGGTYNEQFFGPGTRLTVL.

V usage is TRBV25-1 and J usage is TRBJ2-5, with unresolved D. Germline V gene data show CDR1 as MGHDK and CDR2 as SYGVNS. The CDR3 consists of 15 residues. V was pared by 2 bases and J by 1 base, with 11 bases between. The DNA for the CDR3 is TGTGCCAGCAGTGAAGCAAAGGGTATCCAAGAGACCCAGTACTTC. Protein product: CASSEAKGIQETQYF.

This clonotype has just a few counts. V gene TRBV18 combines with J gene TRBJ2-7; D is unresolved. V lost 6 bases and J lost 0, with 12 bases in between. Germline values: CDR1 KGHSH, CDR2 LQKENI. CDR3 length equals 14 residues. The CDR3 nucleotides are TGTGCCAGCTCCCCATTAAGTGGCTCCTACGAGCAGTACTTC. Residues: CASSPLSGSYEQYF.

This clonotype occurred a few times. The chain combines TRBV14 with TRBJ2-6; no firm D call. The CDR3 totals 15 residues. With 0 bases removed from V and 2 bases from J, the gap between germline ends came to 5 bases. Germline-derived CDR1 and CDR2 are SGHDN and FVKESK. This chain's CDR3 is CASSQDWAGANVLTF. The CDR3 DNA reads TGTGCCAGCAGCCAAGATTGGGCTGGGGCCAACGTCCTGACTTTC.

The chain carries TRBV28 and TRBJ2-3; D remains unclear. CDR1 MDHEN and CDR2 SYDVKM come from the germline V gene. The CDR3 is made up of 11 amino acids. The germline V and J ends were trimmed by 8 bases and 2 bases, with 5 bases remaining between them. The CDR3 reads CASGHTDTQYF. CDR3 nucleotide sequence: TGTGCCAGCGGTCACACAGATACGCAGTATTTT.

J is TRBJ1-2 and V is TRBV10-3; D remains ambiguous. Germline V gives CDR1 ENHRY, CDR2 SYGVKD. The V end was cut by 5 bases, the J end by 2 bases, with 9 bases between. This CDR3 has 13 amino acids. The CDR3 protein is CAISWAENYGYTF. DNA for the CDR3: TGTGCCATCAGTTGGGCAGAAAACTATGGCTACACCTTC.

The chain is built from TRBV7-9 and TRBJ2-3; TRBD2 matches at 13 bases. The CDR3 is 16 amino acids. Trimming at V came to 5 bases and at J to 7 bases, leaving 9 bases not matched to a gene. Per the germline V gene, CDR1 is SEHNR and CDR2 is FQNEAQ (reference sequence). As DNA, the CDR3 is TGTGCCAGCAGCGAGCCGGGACTAGCGGGGCTTCATACGCAGTATTTT. This sequence encodes CASSEPGLAGLHTQYF.

This sequence joins TRBV20-1 and TRBJ1-2; D may be TRBD1 (6 bases). V lost 6 bases, J lost 8 bases, and 16 bases lay in between. Germline V gene data show CDR1 as DFQATT and CDR2 as SNEGSKA (reference sequence). There are 12 residues in the CDR3. The CDR3 loop reads CSATGSLIGYTF. CDR3 nucleotide sequence: TGCAGTGCCACAGGGTCCCTGATAGGCTACACCTTC.

This clonotype has ten or more counts. The chain joins TRBV20-1 to TRBJ2-7; D is possibly TRBD2 (5 bases). The germline V gene has CDR1 DFQATT and CDR2 SNEGSKA (reference sequence). Between the trimmed V and J ends, which lost 1 base and 2 bases, there was a span of 6 bases. The CDR3 totals 12 residues. The CDR3 spells CSARGSAYEQYF. The CDR3 DNA reads as TGCAGTGCTAGAGGTAGCGCCTACGAGCAGTACTTC.

The J gene is TRBJ2-1, the V gene TRBV6-5; D perhaps matches TRBD2 (5 bases). V lost 6 bases and J 5 bases, leaving 20 bases between the germline ends. This CDR3 is 16 amino acids long. CDR1 is MNHEY and CDR2 is SVGAGI in the germline V gene. CDR3 in amino acids: CASRSIALALNNEQFF. The DNA for the CDR3 is TGTGCCAGCAGGTCAATTGCGCTAGCTTTAAACAATGAGCAGTTCTTC.

The J gene is TRBJ2-1, the V gene TRBV7-9, with D perhaps given as TRBD1 or TRBD2 (6 bases each). The V end lost 2 bases, the J end lost 7 bases, and 15 bases lay between the germline ends. Germline V lookup: CDR1 SEHNR, CDR2 FQNEAQ (reference sequence). The CDR3 consists of 15 residues. The CDR3 DNA follows: TGTGCCAGCAGCTTATTTGGCGGAGGGGGGAATGAGCAGTTCTTC. It encodes CASSLFGGGGNEQFF.

The V and J genes are TRBV29-1 and TRBJ1-4; tentative D call: TRBD1 (6 bases). This CDR3 comprises 15 residues. V was clipped by 7 bases and J by 7 bases, with 22 bases between them. Germline loops: CDR1 SQVTM, CDR2 ANQGSEA. CDR3 DNA sequence: TGCAGCGCACCACCGAACAGGGTCTTAGCTGAAAAACTGTTTTTT. It is translated as CSAPPNRVLAEKLFF.

The chain couples TRBV20-1 to TRBJ1-5; no clear D gene. The germline V gene encodes CDR1 DFQATT and CDR2 SNEGSKA (reference sequence). This CDR3 comprises 16 residues. The germline V and J ends were trimmed by 3 bases and 3 bases, with 18 bases remaining between them. The CDR3 protein is CSASSPVSTNNQPQHF. The CDR3 bases are TGCAGTGCTAGCTCCCCCGTTTCGACGAACAATCAGCCCCAGCATTTT.

This clonotype turned up a few times. V is TRBV20-1 and J is TRBJ2-5; D is possibly TRBD2 (5 bases). The CDR3 consists of 15 residues. V lost 3 bases and J 5 bases, leaving 19 bases between the germline ends. Germline CDR1 and CDR2: DFQATT and SNEGSKA (reference sequence). The CDR3 DNA reads TGCAGTGCTAGGCCCTTCAGGACCCCGGGGGAGACCCAGTACTTC. Protein: CSARPFRTPGETQYF.

This clonotype came up a few times. The V gene is TRBV5-1, the J gene TRBJ2-3, with 8 bases lining up with TRBD2. Germline V CDR1 and CDR2: SGHRS, YFSETQ. The CDR3 loop spans 17 amino acids. V was pared by 5 bases and J by 6 bases, with 17 bases of the junction left unmatched. CDR3 in DNA: TGCGCCAGCAGAATGTTCCGCACTAGCGGTTCAGGGGATACGCAGTATTTT. This encodes CASRMFRTSGSGDTQYF.

This clonotype turned up a few times. This CDR3 is CSAPSGTSGTVQETQYF. The CDR3 DNA reads TGCAGTGCTCCAAGCGGGACTAGCGGGACGGTACAAGAGACCCAGTACTTC. The chain is built from TRBV20-1 and TRBJ2-5; 13 bases align to TRBD2. The V and J ends lost 5 bases and 2 bases, in that order; junction bases with no gene match: 11. The CDR3 runs 17 residues. Germline V gene data show CDR1 as DFQATT and CDR2 as SNEGSKA (reference sequence).